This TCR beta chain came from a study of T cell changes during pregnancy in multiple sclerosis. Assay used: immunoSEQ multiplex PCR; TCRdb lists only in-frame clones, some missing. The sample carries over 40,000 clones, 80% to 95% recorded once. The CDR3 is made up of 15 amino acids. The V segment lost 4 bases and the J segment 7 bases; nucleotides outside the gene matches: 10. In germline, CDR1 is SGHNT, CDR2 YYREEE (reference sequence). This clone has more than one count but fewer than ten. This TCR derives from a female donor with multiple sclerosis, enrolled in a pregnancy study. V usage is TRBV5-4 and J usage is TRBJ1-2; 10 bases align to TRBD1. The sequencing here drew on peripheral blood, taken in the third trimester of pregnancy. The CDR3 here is CASSPRTGGMRGYTF. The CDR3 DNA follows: TGTGCCAGCAGCCCGAGGACAGGGGGAATGCGTGGCTACACCTTC.